These 8 T cell receptor beta chains came from one sample sequenced in a study of T cells of healthy individuals. In TCRdb, the 5' RACE reads were re-called with MiXCR into one record per CDR3 protein. The sample shows around 80,000 distinct CDR3 sequences, about 5% of them seen only once. The origin of the receptors is a female donor in good health.

In its sample, this clonotype was seen a few times. This rearrangement joins TRBV2 to TRBJ2-2, with a weak D call TRBD1 (6 bases). The V gene lost 6 bases and the J gene lost 0 bases, with 8 bases spanning the gap. The CDR3 totals 14 residues. Germline CDR1 reads SNHLY; CDR2 reads FYNNEI. The CDR3 is CASRGTSNTGELFF. CDR3 in DNA: TGTGCCAGCAGGGGGACATCGAACACCGGGGAGCTGTTTTTT.

This clonotype was found a few times. CDR3 residues: CASSVGGGRQPQHF. The CDR3, as DNA: TGTGCCAGCAGCGTGGGGGGTGGGCGTCAGCCCCAGCATTTT. This chain links TRBV12-3 or TRBV12-4 with TRBJ1-5, with D possibly TRBD1 on 5 matching bases. This CDR3 is built from 14 residues. V was cut by 6 bases and J by 6 bases, with 15 bases left in between.

This clonotype was seen at least ten times. One end of the junction is discordant with germline, which a read error may explain. The genes are TRBV27 and TRBJ2-1; 9 bases fit TRBD2. Germline lookup yields CDR1 MNHEY and CDR2 SMNVEV (reference sequence). The CDR3 is 11 amino acids. This CDR3 is CASRYPGTSKF. The CDR3 DNA sequence: TGTGCCAGCAGATACCCCGGGACTAGCAAGTTC.

A few counts support this clonotype. The chain uses TRBV21-1 and TRBJ1-1. TRBV21-1 corresponds to a pseudogene. The CDR3 length is 12 residues. The CDR3 nucleotides read TGTGCCAGCAGCAACTACCCAGTGGCAGCTTTCTTT. This sequence encodes CASSNYPVAAFF.

This clonotype was detected many times. The chain has TRBV7-2 and TRBJ2-3; D possibly uses TRBD1 or TRBD2 (5 bases each). V was clipped by 2 bases and J by 3 bases, with 12 bases between them. CDR1 and CDR2 from the germline V gene are SGHTA and FQGNSA. The CDR3 sequence is 15 residues long. CDR3 sequence reads: CASSLWGSLTDTQYF. The CDR3 nucleotides read TGTGCCAGCAGCTTATGGGGGAGTCTTACAGATACGCAGTATTTT.

There are many counts of this clonotype. The V call is TRBV11-2, the J call TRBJ2-3; D ambiguous. Deletions cut 5 bases from V and 6 bases from J, with 12 bases between. The CDR3 consists of 13 residues. Germline V gene data show CDR1 as SGHAT and CDR2 as FQNNGV. The DNA for the CDR3 is TGTGCCAGCAGCCTTACGATCCCCGATACGCAGTATTTT. It is translated as CASSLTIPDTQYF.

A word on this clonotype: Just one base apart from a much larger clone, this may be a read error. This rearrangement joins TRBV28 to TRBJ1-2; D unclear. CDR1 MDHEN and CDR2 SYDVKM come from the germline V gene. V gave up 7 bases and J gave up 4 bases, with 13 bases separating them. CDR3 length: 13 amino acids. This CDR3 reads CASTSGPRYGYTF. The CDR3 DNA sequence: TGTGCCAGCACTTCGGGCCCACGCTATGGCTACACCTTC.

J is TRBJ2-7 and V is TRBV20-1; maybe TRBD2 (6 bases). The CDR3 totals 17 residues. Germline loops: CDR1 DFQATT, CDR2 SNEGSKA (reference sequence). The V and J ends lost 0 bases and 0 bases respectively, with 18 bases between them. The CDR3 reads CSARDRTGAVISYEQYF. CDR3 coding DNA: TGCAGTGCTAGAGATCGAACGGGAGCGGTGATCTCCTACGAGCAGTACTTC.